The sequence of this T cell receptor beta chain was determined in a study of shared clonotypes between healthy human individuals. Study results and limitations: At large depth, rarefaction still showed sorted-subset sequencing to be incomplete.

This was a deep-level run. This table comes from immunoSEQ multiplex PCR, and its TCRdb copy is limited to in-frame clones, with some not included. The data contain about 120,000 clones, roughly 70% of them singletons. Trimming shortened V by 9 bases and J by 6 bases, and 15 bases separated the two germline ends. Germline CDR1 SNHLY, CDR2 FYNNEI. The CDR3 spans 12 residues. Recent vaccinations or acute infections were absent in the healthy HIV-negative adult donors. Of note for this clone: Its antigen is still unknown.

The clonotype was recovered from a young woman in good health. The specimen was memory CD8+ T cells sorted from blood. Subset in this sample: CD45RO+ cells pooled with CCR7-negative TemRA cells. The genes are TRBV2 and TRBJ2-7; D gene uncertain. DNA for the CDR3: TGTGCCAGTGGAGTTACCCCAAGCGAGCAGTACTTC. It translates to CASGVTPSEQYF.